A single sample is the source of the 18 T cell receptor beta chains below, sequenced in a study of blood T cell repertoires in COVID-19. The table came from immunoSEQ multiplex PCR; TCRdb's copy has only in-frame clones and leaves some out. The data hold around 160,000 clones, with around 85% observed a single time. Input material: peripheral blood. All receptors come from a woman in her thirties or forties with active or convalescent COVID-19.

This chain joins TRBV27 and TRBJ1-1; unclear D gene. Germline assignment: CDR1 MNHEY and CDR2 SMNVEV (reference sequence). V lost 0 bases and J 6 bases, leaving 8 bases between the germline ends. This CDR3 comprises 13 residues. The CDR3 loop reads CASSLSAAAEAFF. In DNA form, the CDR3 reads TGTGCCAGCAGTTTATCGGCGGCGGCTGAAGCTTTCTTT.

The chain uses TRBV6-5 and TRBJ1-2, with 12 bases that match TRBD1. From germline, CDR1 is MNHEY and CDR2 SVGAGI. The V and J ends lost 5 bases and 10 bases, in that order; junction bases with no gene match: 8. The CDR3 is 14 amino acids. The CDR3 nucleotides read TGTGCCAGCAGTCTAGGGGGGACAGGGGGCTTCTACACCTTC. This sequence encodes CASSLGGTGGFYTF.

This rearrangement joins TRBV24-1 to TRBJ1-5; 7 bases map to TRBD1. This CDR3 has 17 residues. V lost 4 bases and J lost 10; bases outside the gene matches: 18. Per germline, CDR1 KGHDR and CDR2 SFDVKD. CDR3 sequence: CATSESFRDSRGGPQHF. As DNA, the CDR3 is TGTGCCACCAGTGAGAGTTTTCGGGACAGCCGAGGGGGACCCCAGCATTTT.

V and J are TRBV9 and TRBJ1-4; weak D call: TRBD1 (6 bases). There are 17 residues in the CDR3. Trimming removed 4 bases at V and 4 bases at J, with 20 bases between. Per germline, CDR1 SGDLS and CDR2 YYNGEE. CDR3 in amino acids: CASSPSRRQAGNEKLFF. The CDR3 bases are TGTGCCAGCAGCCCGAGTAGGCGACAGGCGGGTAATGAAAAACTGTTTTTT. Filled out from reference TRBV9 and TRBJ1-4, the complete variable domain reads DSGVTQTPKHLITATGQRVTLRCSPRSGDLSVYWYQQSLDQGLQFLIQYYNGEERAKGNILERFSAQQFPDLHSELNLSSLELGDSALYFCASSPSRRQAGNEKLFFGSGTQLSVL.

In its sample, this clone is medium-sized. This chain connects TRBV30 to TRBJ1-5; no clear D gene. This CDR3 has 13 amino acids. V was trimmed by 0 bases and J by 3 bases, leaving 6 bases between them. Germline V CDR1 and CDR2: GTSNPN, SVGIG (reference sequence). The CDR3 reads CAWSVDNNQPQHF. For the CDR3, the DNA is TGTGCCTGGAGTGTAGACAACAATCAGCCCCAGCATTTT. Supplemented by reference TRBV30 and TRBJ1-5, the full variable domain reads SQTIHQWPATLVQPVGSPLSLECTVEGTSNPNLYWYRQAAGRGLQLLFYSVGIGQISSEVPQNLSASRPQDRQFILSSKKLLLSDSGFYLCAWSVDNNQPQHFGDGTRLSIL.

This chain uses TRBV3-1 (or the pseudogene TRBV3-2) with TRBJ1-3, with a tentative D call TRBD1 (5 bases). This CDR3 is 13 amino acids long. Trimming took 1 base from V and 14 from J, leaving 15 bases between them. Per germline, CDR1 LGHDT and CDR2 YNNKEL (reference sequence). The CDR3 is CASSQAIDSLVYF. Written as DNA, the CDR3 is TGTGCCAGCAGCCAAGCTATTGACAGTTTAGTATATTTT.

This chain links TRBV19 with TRBJ2-1; D is perhaps TRBD1 (6 bases). This CDR3 is built from 11 residues. V was clipped by 5 bases and J by 10 bases, with 9 bases between them. Germline CDR1 LNHDA, CDR2 SQIVND (reference sequence). DNA for the CDR3: TGTGCCAGTAGTGCCGGGACAGAGCAGTTCTTC. As protein: CASSAGTEQFF.

The rearrangement links TRBV29-1 to TRBJ1-2, with 8 bases aligning to TRBD1. The CDR3 is 15 residues long. The V and J ends lost 7 bases and 5 bases, in that order; junction bases with no gene match: 15. Germline-derived CDR1 and CDR2 are SQVTM and ANQGSEA. The CDR3 sequence: CSAPLVPGTGYGYTF. CDR3 DNA sequence: TGCAGCGCCCCCCTCGTTCCTGGGACAGGATATGGCTACACCTTC.

This chain joins TRBV28 and TRBJ1-4; 8 positions agree with TRBD1. The V and J ends lost 4 bases and 5 bases, in that order; junction bases with no gene match: 9. Germline V gene lookup returns CDR1 MDHEN and CDR2 SYDVKM. The CDR3 length is 16 residues. The CDR3 is CASSWDRTGRNEKLFF. For the CDR3, the DNA is TGTGCCAGCAGTTGGGACCGGACAGGGAGGAATGAAAAACTGTTTTTT.

V gene TRBV11-2 combines with J gene TRBJ1-2; D possibly corresponds to TRBD1 (5 bases). The V gene lost 2 bases and the J gene lost 5 bases, with 12 bases spanning the gap. Germline loops: CDR1 SGHAT, CDR2 FQNNGV. The CDR3 is made up of 14 amino acids. The CDR3 is CASSLMAGQYGYTF. CDR3 DNA: TGTGCCAGCAGCTTAATGGCAGGGCAATATGGCTACACCTTC.

The J gene is TRBJ1-1, the V gene TRBV12-3 or TRBV12-4, with 8 nucleotides matching TRBD1. Unmatched junction bases numbered 7, after V lost 3 bases and J lost 10 bases. This CDR3 spans 13 amino acids. CDR3 sequence reads: CASSFLLDRGAFF. CDR3 DNA sequence: TGTGCCAGCAGTTTTCTCCTCGACAGGGGAGCTTTCTTT.

The chain couples TRBV5-1 to TRBJ2-7; perhaps TRBD2 as D (5 bases). CDR3 size: 14 residues. Trimming cost V 0 bases and J 6 bases, with 13 bases left between them. Germline-derived CDR1 and CDR2 are SGHRS and YFSETQ. CDR3 in amino acids: CASSLGLAAGEQYF. CDR3 coding DNA: TGCGCCAGCAGCTTGGGGCTAGCCGCGGGCGAGCAGTACTTC. The full variable domain, in which reference TRBV5-1 and TRBJ2-7 provide the parts outside the CDR3, is KAGVTQTPRYLIKTRGQQVTLSCSPISGHRSVSWYQQTPGQGLQFLFEYFSETQRNKGNFPGRFSGRQFSNSRSEMNVSTLELGDSALYLCASSLGLAAGEQYFGPGTRLTVT.

The chain has TRBV6-1 and TRBJ2-7, with D tentatively TRBD1 (5 bases). With 2 bases removed from V and 2 bases from J, the gap between germline ends came to 13 bases. CDR3 size: 15 residues. Germline V gene lookup returns CDR1 MNHNS and CDR2 SASEGT. The DNA of the CDR3 is TGTGCCAGCAGTGAAATGACGGTGGGGCCCTACGAGCAGTACTTC. This translates into CASSEMTVGPYEQYF.

The V and J genes are TRBV11-2 and TRBJ2-5; TRBD1 matches 9 bases. This CDR3 has 17 residues. Germline V CDR1 and CDR2: SGHAT, FQNNGV. V trimming: 3 bases; J trimming: 6 bases; junction bases outside the gene matches: 14. The CDR3 here is CASSFGTGTGRIQTQYF. In DNA, the CDR3 is TGTGCCAGCAGCTTCGGAACCGGGACAGGGAGGATCCAGACCCAGTACTTC.

The V and J genes are TRBV27 and TRBJ1-1; D may be TRBD1 (5 bases). The CDR3 runs to 15 residues. Trimming took off 2 bases at V and 5 bases at J, with 15 bases between the two ends. Germline-derived CDR1 and CDR2 are MNHEY and SMNVEV (reference sequence). The CDR3 DNA sequence: TGTGCCAGCAGTTTAGTCCGCGGGGGGGGAACTGAAGCTTTCTTT. It encodes CASSLVRGGGTEAFF.

V gene TRBV30 combines with J gene TRBJ2-4; 9 bases align to TRBD2. With 0 bases clipped from V and 4 bases from J, the junction kept 7 bases outside the gene matches. Germline lookup yields CDR1 GTSNPN and CDR2 SVGIG (reference sequence). The CDR3 runs to 16 residues. Here the CDR3 DNA reads TGTGCCTGGAGTGTAAAGGGACTAGCCCAAAAAAACATTCAGTACTTC. It specifies CAWSVKGLAQKNIQYF.

The chain joins TRBV3-1 (or the pseudogene TRBV3-2) to TRBJ1-1; no clear D gene. This CDR3 spans 14 amino acids. Germline lookup yields CDR1 LGHDT and CDR2 YNNKEL (reference sequence). V was clipped by 1 base and J by 1 base, with 7 bases between them. Here the CDR3 DNA reads TGTGCCAGCAGCCAAGCTTACGGGAACACTGAAGCTTTCTTT. Translated: CASSQAYGNTEAFF.

This sequence joins TRBV5-1 and TRBJ1-3; D is perhaps TRBD1 (5 bases). Deletions cut 4 bases from V and 0 bases from J, with 14 bases between. The length of the CDR3 is 16 residues. CDR1 and CDR2 (germline): SGHRS, YFSETQ. The chain's CDR3 is CASSGGTRSSGNTIYF. The CDR3 coding sequence is TGCGCCAGCAGCGGGGGGACGAGGAGCTCTGGAAACACCATATATTTT.